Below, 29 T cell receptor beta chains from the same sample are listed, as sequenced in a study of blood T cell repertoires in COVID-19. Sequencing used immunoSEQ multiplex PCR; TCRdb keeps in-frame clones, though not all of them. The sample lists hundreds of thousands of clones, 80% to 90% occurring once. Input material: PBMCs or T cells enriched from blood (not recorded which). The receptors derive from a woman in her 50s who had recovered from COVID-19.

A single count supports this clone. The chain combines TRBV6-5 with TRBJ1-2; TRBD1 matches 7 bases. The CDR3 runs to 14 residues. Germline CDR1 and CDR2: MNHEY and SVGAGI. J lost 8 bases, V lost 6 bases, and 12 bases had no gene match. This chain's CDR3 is CASSVAAQGVGYTF. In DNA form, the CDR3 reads TGTGCCAGCAGCGTCGCCGCCCAGGGGGTCGGCTACACCTTC.

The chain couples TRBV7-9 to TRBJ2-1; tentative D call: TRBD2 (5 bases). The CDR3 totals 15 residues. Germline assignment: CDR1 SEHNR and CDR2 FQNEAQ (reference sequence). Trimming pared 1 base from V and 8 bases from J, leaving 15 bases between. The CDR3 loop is CASSLVGGPRHEQFF. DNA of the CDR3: TGTGCCAGCAGCTTAGTGGGCGGGCCGAGGCATGAGCAGTTCTTC. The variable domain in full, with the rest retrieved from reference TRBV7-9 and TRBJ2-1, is DTGVSQNPRHKITKRGQNVTFRCDPISEHNRLYWYRQTLGQGPEFLTYFQNEAQLEKSRLLSDRFSAERPKGSFSTLEIQRTEQGDSAMYLCASSLVGGPRHEQFFGPGTRLTVL.

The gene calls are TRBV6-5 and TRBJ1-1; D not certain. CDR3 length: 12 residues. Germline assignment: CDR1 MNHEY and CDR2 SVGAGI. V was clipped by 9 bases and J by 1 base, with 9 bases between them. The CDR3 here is CASQAGNTEAFF. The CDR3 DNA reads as TGTGCCAGTCAGGCAGGGAACACTGAAGCTTTCTTT.

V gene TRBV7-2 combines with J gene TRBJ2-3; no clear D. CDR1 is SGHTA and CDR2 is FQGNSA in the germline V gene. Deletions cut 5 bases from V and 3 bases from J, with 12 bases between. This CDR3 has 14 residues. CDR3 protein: CASSPDSGTDTQYF. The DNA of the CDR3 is TGTGCCAGCAGCCCAGATTCGGGTACAGATACGCAGTATTTT.

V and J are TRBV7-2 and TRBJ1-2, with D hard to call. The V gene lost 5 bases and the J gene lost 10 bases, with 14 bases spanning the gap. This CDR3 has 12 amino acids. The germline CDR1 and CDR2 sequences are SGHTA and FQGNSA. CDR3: CASSPSRRDYTF. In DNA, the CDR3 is TGTGCCAGCAGCCCCTCTAGACGAGACTACACCTTC. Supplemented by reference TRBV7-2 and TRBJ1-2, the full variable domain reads GAGVSQSPSNKVTEKGKDVELRCDPISGHTALYWYRQSLGQGLEFLIYFQGNSAPDKSGLPSDRFSAERTGGSVSTLTIQRTQQEDSAVYLCASSPSRRDYTFGSGTRLTVV.

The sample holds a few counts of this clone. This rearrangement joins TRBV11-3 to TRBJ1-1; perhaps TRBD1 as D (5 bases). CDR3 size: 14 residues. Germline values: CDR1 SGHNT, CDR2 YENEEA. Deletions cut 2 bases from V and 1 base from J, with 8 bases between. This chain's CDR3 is CASSLSDKNTEAFF. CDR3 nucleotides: TGTGCCAGCAGCTTATCGGACAAGAACACTGAAGCTTTCTTT.

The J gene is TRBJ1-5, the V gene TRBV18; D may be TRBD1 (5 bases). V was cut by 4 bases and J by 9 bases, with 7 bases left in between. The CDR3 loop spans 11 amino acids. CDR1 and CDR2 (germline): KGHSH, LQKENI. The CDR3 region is CASSRGGPQHF. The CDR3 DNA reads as TGTGCCAGCTCACGGGGGGGGCCCCAGCATTTT.

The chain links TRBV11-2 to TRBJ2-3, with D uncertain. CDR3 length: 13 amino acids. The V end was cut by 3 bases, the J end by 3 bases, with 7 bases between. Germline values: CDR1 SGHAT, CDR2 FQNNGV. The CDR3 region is CASSFTVTDTQYF. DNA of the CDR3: TGTGCCAGCAGCTTCACGGTGACAGATACGCAGTATTTT. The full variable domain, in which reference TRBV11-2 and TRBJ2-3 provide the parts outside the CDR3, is EAGVAQSPRYKIIEKRQSVAFWCNPISGHATLYWYQQILGQGPKLLIQFQNNGVVDDSQLPKDRFSAERLKGVDSTLKIQPAKLEDSAVYLCASSFTVTDTQYFGPGTRLTVL.

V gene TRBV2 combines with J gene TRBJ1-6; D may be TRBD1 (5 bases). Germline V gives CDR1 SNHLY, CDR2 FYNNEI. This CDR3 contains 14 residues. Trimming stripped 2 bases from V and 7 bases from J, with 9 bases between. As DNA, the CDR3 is TGTGCCAGCAGTGAAAGGTCAGGGAATTCACCCCTCCACTTT. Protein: CASSERSGNSPLHF. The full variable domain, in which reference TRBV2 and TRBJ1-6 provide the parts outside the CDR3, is EPEVTQTPSHQVTQMGQEVILRCVPISNHLYFYWYRQILGQKVEFLVSFYNNEISEKSEIFDDQFSVERPDGSNFTLKIRSTKLEDSAMYFCASSERSGNSPLHFGNGTRLTVT.

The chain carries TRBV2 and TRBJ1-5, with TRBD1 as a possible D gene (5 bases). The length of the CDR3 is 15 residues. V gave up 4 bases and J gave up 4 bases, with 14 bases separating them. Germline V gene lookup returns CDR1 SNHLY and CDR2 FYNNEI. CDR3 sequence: CASSADRVTNQPQHF. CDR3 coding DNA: TGTGCCAGCAGTGCCGACAGAGTAACGAATCAGCCCCAGCATTTT.

The CDR3 DNA is TGCGCCAGCCTGGTACAGGGCACTTATGGCTACACCTTC. This codes for CASLVQGTYGYTF. The chain combines TRBV10-1 with TRBJ1-2, with TRBD1 as a possible D gene (6 bases). V lost 8 bases and J 5 bases, leaving 15 bases between the germline ends. CDR3 length: 13 residues. Germline values: CDR1 WNHNN, CDR2 SYGVQD (reference sequence).

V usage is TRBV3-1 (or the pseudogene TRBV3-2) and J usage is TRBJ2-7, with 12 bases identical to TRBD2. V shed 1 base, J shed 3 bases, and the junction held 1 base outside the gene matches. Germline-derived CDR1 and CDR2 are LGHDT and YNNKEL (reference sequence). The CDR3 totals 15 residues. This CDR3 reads CASSQATSGGYEQYF. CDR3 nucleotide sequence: TGTGCCAGCAGCCAAGCGACTAGCGGGGGCTACGAGCAGTACTTC.

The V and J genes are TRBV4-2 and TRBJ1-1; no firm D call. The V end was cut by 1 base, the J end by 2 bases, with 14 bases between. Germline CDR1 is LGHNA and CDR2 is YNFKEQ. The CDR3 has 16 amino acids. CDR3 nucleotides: TGTGCCAGCAGCCAAGGTCACTACTTGGATAACACTGAAGCTTTCTTT. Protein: CASSQGHYLDNTEAFF.

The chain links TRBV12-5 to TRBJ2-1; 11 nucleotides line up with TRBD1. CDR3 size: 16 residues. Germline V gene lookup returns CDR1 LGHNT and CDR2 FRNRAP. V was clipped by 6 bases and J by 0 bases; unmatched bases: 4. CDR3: CASGLGTGGSYNEQFF. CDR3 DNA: TGTGCTAGTGGCCTTGGGACAGGGGGCTCCTACAATGAGCAGTTCTTC.

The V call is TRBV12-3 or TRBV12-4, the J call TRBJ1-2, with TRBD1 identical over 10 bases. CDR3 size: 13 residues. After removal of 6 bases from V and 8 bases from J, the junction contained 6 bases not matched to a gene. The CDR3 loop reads CASRMTGGDGYTF. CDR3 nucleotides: TGTGCCAGCAGAATGACAGGGGGCGACGGCTACACCTTC.

CDR3 residues: CARSGRDRTNEKLFF. CDR3 DNA: TGTGCCAGAAGCGGGAGGGACCGAACTAATGAAAAACTGTTTTTT. The chain links TRBV5-3 to TRBJ1-4, with D possibly being TRBD1 (5 bases). TRBV5-3 is labeled an ORF, and its function is uncertain. Deletions cut 4 bases from V and 1 base from J, with 11 bases between. This CDR3 is 15 amino acids long.

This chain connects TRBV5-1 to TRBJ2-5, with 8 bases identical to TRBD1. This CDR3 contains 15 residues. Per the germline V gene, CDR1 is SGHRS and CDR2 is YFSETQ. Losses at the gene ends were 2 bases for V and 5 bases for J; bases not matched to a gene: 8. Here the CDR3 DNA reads TGCGCCAGCAGCTTCAGGGGGCAGTTTGGTGAGACCCAGTACTTC. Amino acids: CASSFRGQFGETQYF.

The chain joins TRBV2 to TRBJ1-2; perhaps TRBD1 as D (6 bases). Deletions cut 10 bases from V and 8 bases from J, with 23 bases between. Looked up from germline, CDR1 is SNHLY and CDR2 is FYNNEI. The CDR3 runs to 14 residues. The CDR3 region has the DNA TGTGCCACCAAGGGGGACACTTCCTTGTGGGGCTACACCTTC. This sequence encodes CATKGDTSLWGYTF.

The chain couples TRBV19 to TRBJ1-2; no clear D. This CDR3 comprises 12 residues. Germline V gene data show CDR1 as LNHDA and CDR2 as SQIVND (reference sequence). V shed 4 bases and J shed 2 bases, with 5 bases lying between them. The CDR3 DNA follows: TGTGCCAGTAGTAAACAAAACTATGGCTACACCTTC. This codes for CASSKQNYGYTF.

The CDR3 sequence is CAWGGDRNQPQHF. CDR3 coding DNA: TGTGCCTGGGGGGGGGACAGAAATCAGCCCCAGCATTTT. The V and J genes are TRBV30 and TRBJ1-5; 7 nucleotides align to TRBD1. Germline V gene lookup returns CDR1 GTSNPN and CDR2 SVGIG (reference sequence). The J segment lost 4 bases and the V segment lost 5 bases, leaving 5 bases of the junction unmatched. This CDR3 contains 13 residues.

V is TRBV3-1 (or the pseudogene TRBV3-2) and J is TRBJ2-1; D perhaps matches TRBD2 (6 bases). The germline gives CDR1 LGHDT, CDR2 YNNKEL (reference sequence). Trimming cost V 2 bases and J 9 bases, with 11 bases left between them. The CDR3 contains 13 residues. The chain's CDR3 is CASSQPGVSEQFF. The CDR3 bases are TGTGCCAGCAGCCAACCGGGAGTTAGTGAGCAGTTCTTC.

CDR3 in amino acids: CSAQTESYEQYF. CDR3 DNA: TGCAGCGCTCAGACAGAATCCTACGAGCAGTACTTC. The J gene is TRBJ2-7, the V gene TRBV29-1; tentatively, D is TRBD1 (5 bases). V was trimmed by 7 bases and J by 1 base, leaving 11 bases between them. Germline CDR1 is SQVTM and CDR2 is ANQGSEA. The CDR3 covers 12 residues.

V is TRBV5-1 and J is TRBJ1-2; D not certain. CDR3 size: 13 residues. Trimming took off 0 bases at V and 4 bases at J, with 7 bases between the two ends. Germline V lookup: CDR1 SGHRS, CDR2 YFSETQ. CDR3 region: CASSLAPGYGYTF. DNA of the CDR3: TGCGCCAGCAGCTTGGCTCCGGGCTATGGCTACACCTTC.

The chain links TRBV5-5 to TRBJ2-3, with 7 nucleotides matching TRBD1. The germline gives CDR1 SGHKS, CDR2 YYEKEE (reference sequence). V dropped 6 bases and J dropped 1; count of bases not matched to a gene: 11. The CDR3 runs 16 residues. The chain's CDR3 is CASTDRGGSGTDTQYF. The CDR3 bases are TGTGCCAGCACCGACCGAGGGGGCTCCGGCACAGATACGCAGTATTTT. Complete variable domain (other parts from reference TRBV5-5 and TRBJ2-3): DAGVTQSPTHLIKTRGQQVTLRCSPISGHKSVSWYQQVLGQGPQFIFQYYEKEERGRGNFPDRFSARQFPNYSSELNVNALLLGDSALYLCASTDRGGSGTDTQYFGPGTRLTVL.

The CDR3 loop reads CASSKAGTSQETQYF. CDR3 nucleotide sequence: TGTGCCAGCAGCAAAGCCGGGACTAGCCAAGAGACCCAGTACTTC. The V and J genes are TRBV3-1 (or the pseudogene TRBV3-2) and TRBJ2-5; 8 bases are a match to TRBD2. Per the germline V gene, CDR1 is LGHDT and CDR2 is YNNKEL (reference sequence). The CDR3 covers 15 residues. Trimming took 5 bases from V and 1 from J; bases not matched to a gene: 6.

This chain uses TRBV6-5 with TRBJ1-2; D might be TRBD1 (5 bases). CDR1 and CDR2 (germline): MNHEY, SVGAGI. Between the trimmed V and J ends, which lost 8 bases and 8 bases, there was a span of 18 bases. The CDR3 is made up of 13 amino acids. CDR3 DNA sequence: TGTGCCAGCCGTCTCCTAGGGGTTTCCGGCTACACCTTC. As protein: CASRLLGVSGYTF.

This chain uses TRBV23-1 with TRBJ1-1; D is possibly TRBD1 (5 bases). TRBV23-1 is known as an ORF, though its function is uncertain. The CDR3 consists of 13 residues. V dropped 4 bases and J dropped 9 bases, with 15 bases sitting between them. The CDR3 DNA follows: TGCGCCAGCAGTCCCTTATTCAGGGATAAAGCTTTCTTT. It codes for CASSPLFRDKAFF.

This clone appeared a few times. The CDR3 DNA is TGTGCCAGCAGCGGACAGGGGGTGGACACTGAAGCTTTCTTT. Translated, it gives CASSGQGVDTEAFF. The chain uses TRBV6-5 and TRBJ1-1, with TRBD1 matching 10 bases. Per the germline V gene, CDR1 is MNHEY and CDR2 is SVGAGI. The length of the CDR3 is 14 residues. Losses at the gene ends were 6 bases for V and 3 bases for J; bases not matched to a gene: 4.

The CDR3 nucleotides are TGTGCCAGCAGCTTGGCCGACAGGGGGGAGACCCAGTACTTC. Translated: CASSLADRGETQYF. V usage is TRBV5-4 and J usage is TRBJ2-5; 9 bases are shared with TRBD1. CDR3 length: 14 residues. The germline V gene encodes CDR1 SGHNT and CDR2 YYREEE (reference sequence). The V gene end was trimmed by 0 bases and the J gene end by 5 bases; junction bases not matched to a gene: 2.